This T cell receptor beta chain was sequenced in a study of PD-L1 blockade in urothelial cancer. TCRdb keeps only in-frame clones here, not all; method: immunoSEQ multiplex PCR. The table has approximately 94,000 clones, around nine tenths seen once. The CDR3 extends over 13 amino acids. V lost 2 bases and J 5 bases, leaving 9 bases between the germline ends. Germline CDR1 and CDR2: MNHNS and SASEGT. Indicated time point: pretreatment peripheral blood. The receptor was derived from a man between 60 and 75 years old with urothelial cancer. The chain links TRBV6-1 to TRBJ1-1; weak D call: TRBD1 (6 bases). The sequences come from PBMCs, collected around atezolizumab (anti-PD-L1) treatment. The CDR3 region has the DNA TGTGCCAGCAGTGAACAGGGGCGGACTGAAGCTTTCTTT. Its translation is CASSEQGRTEAFF.